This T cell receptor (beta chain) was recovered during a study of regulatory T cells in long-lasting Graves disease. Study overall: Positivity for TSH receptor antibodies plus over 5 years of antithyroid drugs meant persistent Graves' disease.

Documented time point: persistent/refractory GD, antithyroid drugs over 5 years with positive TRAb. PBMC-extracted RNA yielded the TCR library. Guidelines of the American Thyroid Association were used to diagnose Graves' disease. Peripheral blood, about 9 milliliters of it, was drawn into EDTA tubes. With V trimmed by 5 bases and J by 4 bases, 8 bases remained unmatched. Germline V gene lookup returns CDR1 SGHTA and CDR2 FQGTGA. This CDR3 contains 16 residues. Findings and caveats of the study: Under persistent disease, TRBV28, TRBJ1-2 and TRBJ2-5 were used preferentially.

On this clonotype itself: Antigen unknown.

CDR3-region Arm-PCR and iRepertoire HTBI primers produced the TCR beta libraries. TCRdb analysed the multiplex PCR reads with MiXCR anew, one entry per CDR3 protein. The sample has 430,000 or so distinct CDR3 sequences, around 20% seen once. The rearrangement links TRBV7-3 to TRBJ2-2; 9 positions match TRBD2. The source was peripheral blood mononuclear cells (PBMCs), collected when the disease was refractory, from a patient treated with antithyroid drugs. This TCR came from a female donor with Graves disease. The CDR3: CASSLLGGRVTGELFF. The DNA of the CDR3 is TGTGCCAGCAGCCTGCTGGGCGGGAGGGTCACCGGGGAGCTGTTTTTT.